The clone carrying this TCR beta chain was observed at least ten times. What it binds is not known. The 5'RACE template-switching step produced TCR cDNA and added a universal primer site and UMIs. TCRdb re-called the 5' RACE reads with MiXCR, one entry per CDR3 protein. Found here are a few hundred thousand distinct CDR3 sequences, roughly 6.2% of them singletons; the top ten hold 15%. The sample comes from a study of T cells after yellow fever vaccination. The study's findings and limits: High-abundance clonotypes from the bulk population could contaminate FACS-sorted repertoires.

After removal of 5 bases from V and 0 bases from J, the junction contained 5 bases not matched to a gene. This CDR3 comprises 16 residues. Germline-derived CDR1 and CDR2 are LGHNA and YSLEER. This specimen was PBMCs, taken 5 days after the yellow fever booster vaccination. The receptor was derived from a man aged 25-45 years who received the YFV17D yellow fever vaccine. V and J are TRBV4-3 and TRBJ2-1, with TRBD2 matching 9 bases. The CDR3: CASSGPSGVSYNEQFF. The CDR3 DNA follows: TGCGCCAGCAGCGGGCCTAGCGGGGTCTCCTACAATGAGCAGTTCTTC.